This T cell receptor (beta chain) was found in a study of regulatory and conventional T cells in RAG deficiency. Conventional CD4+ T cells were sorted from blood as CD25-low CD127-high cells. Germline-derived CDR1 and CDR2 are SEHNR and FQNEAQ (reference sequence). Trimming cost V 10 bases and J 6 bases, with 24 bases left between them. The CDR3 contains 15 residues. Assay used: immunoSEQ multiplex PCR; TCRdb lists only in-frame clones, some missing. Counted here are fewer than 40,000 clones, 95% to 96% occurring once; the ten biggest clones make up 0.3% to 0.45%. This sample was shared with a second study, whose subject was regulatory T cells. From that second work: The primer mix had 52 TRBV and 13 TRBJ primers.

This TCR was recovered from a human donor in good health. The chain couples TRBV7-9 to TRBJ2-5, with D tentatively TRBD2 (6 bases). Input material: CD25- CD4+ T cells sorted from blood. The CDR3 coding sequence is TGTGCCAAGGATCCCCTTCGGGGGAGAGGAAAGACCCAGTACTTC. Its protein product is CAKDPLRGRGKTQYF.